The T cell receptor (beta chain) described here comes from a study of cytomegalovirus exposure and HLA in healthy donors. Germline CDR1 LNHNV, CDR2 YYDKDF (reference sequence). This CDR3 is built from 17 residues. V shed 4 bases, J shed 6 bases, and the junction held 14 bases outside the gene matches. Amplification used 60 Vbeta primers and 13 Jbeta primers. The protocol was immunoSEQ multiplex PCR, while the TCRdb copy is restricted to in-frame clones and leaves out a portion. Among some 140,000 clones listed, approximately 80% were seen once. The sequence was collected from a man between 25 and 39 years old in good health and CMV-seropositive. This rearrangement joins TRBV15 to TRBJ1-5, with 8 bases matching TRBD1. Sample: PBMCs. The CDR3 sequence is CATSNIFGTGELQPQHF. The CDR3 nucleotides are TGTGCCACCAGCAATATCTTCGGGACAGGTGAACTTCAGCCCCAGCATTTT.